Sequencing of this T cell receptor beta chain was carried out in a study of cytomegalovirus exposure and HLA in healthy donors. The wider study: From around 180 million T cells, an earlier analysis saw around 120 million unique TCR beta sequences.

Turning to this clone: Antigen specificity is unknown.

Primers included in the PCR were 60 Vbeta and 13 Jbeta primers. Only in-frame clones appear in the TCRdb table, and some are missing; sequencing was by immunoSEQ multiplex PCR. The sample yields approximately 69,000 clones, 74% seen once. The germline CDR1 and CDR2 sequences are LGHNA and YSLEER. The CDR3 runs 15 residues. The V gene end was trimmed by 0 bases and the J gene end by 6 bases; junction bases not matched to a gene: 6. Points from the study as a whole: Association of a missense DCLRE1C variant with TCR beta V- and J-gene trimming was reported in a later analysis.

This clonotype was sampled from a woman aged 25-40 years in good health and CMV-seropositive. What was sequenced was PBMCs. This sequence joins TRBV4-3 and TRBJ2-7, with 9 bases that match TRBD2. CDR3 amino acids: CASSQDRAGGSEQYF. The CDR3 nucleotides are TGCGCCAGCAGCCAAGACCGAGCGGGAGGTTCCGAGCAGTACTTC.